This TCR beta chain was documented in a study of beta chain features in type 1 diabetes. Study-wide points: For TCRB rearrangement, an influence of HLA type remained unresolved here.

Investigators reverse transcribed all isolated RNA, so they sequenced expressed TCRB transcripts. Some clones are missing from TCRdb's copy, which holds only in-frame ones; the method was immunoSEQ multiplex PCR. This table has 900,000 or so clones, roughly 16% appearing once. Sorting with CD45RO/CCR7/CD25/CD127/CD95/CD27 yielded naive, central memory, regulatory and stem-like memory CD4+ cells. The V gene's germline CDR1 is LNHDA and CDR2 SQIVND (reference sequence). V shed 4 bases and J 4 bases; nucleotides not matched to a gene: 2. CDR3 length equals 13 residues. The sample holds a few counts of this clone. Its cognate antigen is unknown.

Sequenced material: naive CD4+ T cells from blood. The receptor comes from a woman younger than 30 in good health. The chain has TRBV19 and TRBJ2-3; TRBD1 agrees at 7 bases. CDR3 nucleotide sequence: TGTGCCAGTAGTAGACAGGGCTCAGATACGCAGTATTTT. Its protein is CASSRQGSDTQYF.